This TCR beta chain was sequenced during a study of T cells after yellow fever vaccination. Study outcomes and limitations: The study re-detected most primary-vaccination clones after the booster (96% CD4, roughly 85% CD8). Peaking faster, on day 5 versus 15, the secondary response was nonetheless weaker.

Comment on this clonotype: The target antigen is unknown.

TCRdb used MiXCR to reprocess the 5' RACE reads, holding one entry per CDR3 protein. The sample lists 550,000 to 750,000 distinct CDR3 sequences; about 13% were seen once. Sequencing used PBMCs, obtained on the day of the yellow fever booster vaccination. This sequence originates from a man aged 25-45 years who received the YFV17D yellow fever vaccine.

The CDR3: CSVGVNKNIQYF. In nucleotides, the CDR3 is TGCAGCGTTGGAGTCAACAAAAACATTCAGTACTTC. The gene calls are TRBV29-1 and TRBJ2-4; D unclear. This CDR3 has 12 residues. Germline loops: CDR1 SQVTM, CDR2 ANQGSEA. V was pared by 4 bases and J by 3 bases, with 7 bases between.